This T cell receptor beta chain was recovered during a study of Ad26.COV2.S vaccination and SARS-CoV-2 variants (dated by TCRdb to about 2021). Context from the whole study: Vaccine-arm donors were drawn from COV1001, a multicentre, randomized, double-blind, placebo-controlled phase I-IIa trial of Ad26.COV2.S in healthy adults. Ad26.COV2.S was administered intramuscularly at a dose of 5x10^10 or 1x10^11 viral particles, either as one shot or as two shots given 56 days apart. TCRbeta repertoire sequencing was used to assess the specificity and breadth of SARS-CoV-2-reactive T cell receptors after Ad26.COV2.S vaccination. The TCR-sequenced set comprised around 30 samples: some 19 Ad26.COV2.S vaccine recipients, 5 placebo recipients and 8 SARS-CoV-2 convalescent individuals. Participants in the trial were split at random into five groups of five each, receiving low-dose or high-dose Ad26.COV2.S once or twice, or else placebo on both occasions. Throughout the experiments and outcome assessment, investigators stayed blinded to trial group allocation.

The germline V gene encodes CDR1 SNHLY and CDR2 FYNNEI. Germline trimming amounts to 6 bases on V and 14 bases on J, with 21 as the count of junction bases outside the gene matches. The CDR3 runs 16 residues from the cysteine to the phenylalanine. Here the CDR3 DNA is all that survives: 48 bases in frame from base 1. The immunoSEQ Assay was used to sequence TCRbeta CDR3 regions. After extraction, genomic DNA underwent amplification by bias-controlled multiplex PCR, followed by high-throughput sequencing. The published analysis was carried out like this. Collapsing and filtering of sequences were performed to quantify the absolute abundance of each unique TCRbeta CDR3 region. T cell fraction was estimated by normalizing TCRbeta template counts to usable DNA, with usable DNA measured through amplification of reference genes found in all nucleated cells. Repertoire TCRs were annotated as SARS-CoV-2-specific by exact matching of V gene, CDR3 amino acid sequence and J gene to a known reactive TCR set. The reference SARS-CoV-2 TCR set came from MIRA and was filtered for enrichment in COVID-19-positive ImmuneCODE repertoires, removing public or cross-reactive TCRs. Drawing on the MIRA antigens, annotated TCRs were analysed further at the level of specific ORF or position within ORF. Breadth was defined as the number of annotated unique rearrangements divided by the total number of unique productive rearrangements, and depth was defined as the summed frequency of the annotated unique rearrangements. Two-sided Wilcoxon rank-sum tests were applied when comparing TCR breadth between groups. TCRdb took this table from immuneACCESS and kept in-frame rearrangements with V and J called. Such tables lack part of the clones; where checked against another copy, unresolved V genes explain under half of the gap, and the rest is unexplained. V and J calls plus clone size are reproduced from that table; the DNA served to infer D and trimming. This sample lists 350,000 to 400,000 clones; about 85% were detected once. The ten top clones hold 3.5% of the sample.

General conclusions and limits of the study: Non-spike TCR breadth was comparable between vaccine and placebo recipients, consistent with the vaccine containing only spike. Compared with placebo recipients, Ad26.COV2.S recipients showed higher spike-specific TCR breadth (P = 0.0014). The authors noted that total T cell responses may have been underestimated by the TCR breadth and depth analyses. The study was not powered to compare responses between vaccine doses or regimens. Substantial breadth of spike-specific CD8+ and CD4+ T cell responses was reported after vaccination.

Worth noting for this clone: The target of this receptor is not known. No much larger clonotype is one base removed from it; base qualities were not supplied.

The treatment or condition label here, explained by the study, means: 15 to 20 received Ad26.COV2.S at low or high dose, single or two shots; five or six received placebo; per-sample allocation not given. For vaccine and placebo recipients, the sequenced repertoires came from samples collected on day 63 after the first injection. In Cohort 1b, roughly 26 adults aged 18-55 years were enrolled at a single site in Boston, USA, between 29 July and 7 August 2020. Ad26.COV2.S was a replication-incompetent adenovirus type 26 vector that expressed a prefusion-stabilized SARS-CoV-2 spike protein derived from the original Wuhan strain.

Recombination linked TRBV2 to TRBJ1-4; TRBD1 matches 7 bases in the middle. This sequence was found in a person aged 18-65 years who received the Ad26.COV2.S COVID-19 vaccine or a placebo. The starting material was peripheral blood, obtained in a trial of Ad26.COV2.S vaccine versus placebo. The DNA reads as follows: TGTGCCAGCAGCCATCAAGACAGGGCCCTCAGATATGGGCTGTTTTTT. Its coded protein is CASSHQDRALRYGLFF.